This T cell receptor beta chain was documented in a study of blood T cell repertoires in COVID-19. Trimming removed 1 base from V and 0 bases from J, with 9 bases in between. Germline V gives CDR1 MDHEN, CDR2 SYDVKM. The CDR3 contains 16 residues. Sequencing was performed with immunoSEQ multiplex PCR; in TCRdb, only in-frame clones are kept and a portion is missing. The data contain 300,000 to 350,000 clones, around nine tenths of them singletons. Recovered status applied to Cohort 3 donors who had two consecutive negative PCRs. It also applied to those with clearance or with symptom resolution. Specimen: PBMCs or T cells enriched from blood (not recorded which). This sequence was found in a woman in her 30s who had recovered from COVID-19. The rearrangement uses TRBV28 and TRBJ2-2; unclear D gene. The DNA for the CDR3 is TGTGCCAGCAGTTTATTGAGGCCTGCGAACACCGGGGAGCTGTTTTTT. It yields the protein CASSLLRPANTGELFF. Filled out from reference TRBV28 and TRBJ2-2, the complete variable domain reads DVKVTQSSRYLVKRTGEKVFLECVQDMDHENMFWYRQDPGLGLRLIYFSYDVKMKEKGDIPEGYSVSREKKERFSLILESASTNQTSMYLCASSLLRPANTGELFFGEGSRLTVL.